This TCR beta chain emerged from a study of OX40 agonist ivuxolimab in advanced cancers. Whole-study findings and limits: Doses of 0.1 to 3.0 mg/kg were accompanied by clonal expansion of CD4+ and CD8+ blood T cells by week 6.

As for this clone: Its antigen is unidentified. The sample holds other DNA sequences that translate to the same CDR3.

Only in-frame clones appear in the TCRdb table, and some are missing; sequencing was by immunoSEQ multiplex PCR. The data hold 90,000 or so clones, with under 95% observed a single time. Germline V lookup: CDR1 MNHEY, CDR2 SVGAGI. J was trimmed by 0 bases and V by 2 bases; bases with no gene match: 0. The CDR3 length is 14 residues. Specimen: CD4+ or CD8+ T cells sorted from blood, collected in a trial of the OX40 agonist ivuxolimab. The chain joins TRBV6-5 to TRBJ1-1, with TRBD1 matching 7 bases. The receptor was derived from an adult with an advanced solid tumor such as melanoma, head and neck, liver or kidney cancer. The CDR3 loop reads CASSYGTVNTEAFF. CDR3 bases: TGTGCCAGCAGTTACGGGACAGTGAACACTGAAGCTTTCTTT.